Listed below are T cell receptor beta chains from one sample, sequenced in a study of blood T cells in healthy people across ages. MiXCR, run by TCRdb on the 5' RACE reads, gives a single entry per CDR3 protein. The sample lists some 930,000 distinct CDR3 sequences; about 28% were seen once. These same data were also listed under a study on T cells of mothers and their children.

What was sequenced was blood. The receptors here all came from a woman between 35 and 50 years old in good health. CDR3s include the opening cysteine and the closing phenylalanine or tryptophan.

J gene,V gene,CDR3 protein
TRBJ2-7,TRBV3-1,CASSPHRGYEQYF
TRBJ2-1,TRBV7-3,CASSFTFRGSYNEQFF
TRBJ2-7,TRBV27,CALSRSGTGNYEQYF
TRBJ1-6,TRBV7-6,CASSSRGSYNSPLHF
TRBJ1-2,TRBV28,CASSLGGAGNYGYTF
-,TRBV28,CASRRQGVREQYF
TRBJ2-1,TRBV5-1,CASSLGGVVVF
TRBJ2-4,TRBV3-1,CASSQGRSGGQNIQYF
TRBJ2-7,TRBV5-6,CASSPGTLTYEQYF
TRBJ2-1,TRBV28,CASSLRDRLTYEQFF
TRBJ2-6,TRBV27,CASSSTWPPGSSGANVLTF
TRBJ2-7,TRBV12-3/TRBV12-4,CASSWTGGDDRYEQYF
TRBJ2-7,TRBV29-1,CSVEDGGLAGVYEQYF
TRBJ2-7,TRBV28,CASSLLTEFGDEQYF
TRBJ1-3,TRBV5-1,CASRGSAGNTIYF
TRBJ1-1,TRBV5-1,CASNFTLGVTEAFF
TRBJ2-7,TRBV12-3/TRBV12-4,CASTLTTGAYEQYF
TRBJ2-5,TRBV7-2,CASRSMEETQYF
TRBJ2-5,TRBV7-6,CASSPRPRGDEQYF
TRBJ2-1,TRBV5-1,CASSFQGDNEQFF
TRBJ2-7,TRBV7-9,CASSLVQGLHEQYF
TRBJ2-1,TRBV28,CASRGLAGEGVNEQFF
TRBJ1-2,TRBV28,CASSTRQTGHTF
TRBJ1-6,TRBV7-2,CASTPDGYNSPLHF
TRBJ2-2,TRBV28,CASGGTGGPGELFF
TRBJ1-2,TRBV6-1,CASSEDRGYGYTF
TRBJ2-7,TRBV5-1,CASSEDWTSSYEQYF
TRBJ1-5,TRBV29-1,CSLNQPQHF
TRBJ1-2,TRBV12-3/TRBV12-4,CASSVPGIGGYTF